These T cell receptor beta chains were read from a single sample in a study of blood T cell repertoires in COVID-19. The table came from immunoSEQ multiplex PCR; TCRdb's copy has only in-frame clones and leaves some out. The sample has 200,000 to 250,000 clones; 80% to 90% are singletons. The sequenced sample was PBMCs or T cells enriched from blood (not recorded which). The receptor source for this set is a woman aged 18-29 years in a cohort exposed to, infected with or recovered from COVID-19 (not recorded which). Both conserved end residues are part of each CDR3. D genes are given only for firm matches. Part of the rows lack a size; the others show once, few, many or a class for expanded clones.

abundance	v_gene	j_gene	d_gene	CDR3nt	CDR3aa
.	TRBV27	TRBJ2-7	TRBD2	TGTGCCAGCAGTTCCCCTAGCGGGGGGGCGGCCGAGCAGTACTTC	CASSSPSGGAAEQYF
few	TRBV7-9	TRBJ2-1	.	TGTGCCAGCAGCTCAACCCGGGACATCTTGTTCAATGAGCAGTTCTTC	CASSSTRDILFNEQFF
.	TRBV27	TRBJ1-2	.	TGTGCCAGCAGTTTACTAGTGGGGGCCAACTATGGCTACACCTTC	CASSLLVGANYGYTF
.	TRBV2	TRBJ1-1	.	TGTGCCAGCATGACTGAGCGGGACACTGAAGCTTTCTTT	CASMTERDTEAFF
.	TRBV14	TRBJ1-2	TRBD1	TGTGCCAGCAGCCAACTGGGACAGGGGATAGGCTACACCTTC	CASSQLGQGIGYTF
.	TRBV28	TRBJ1-2	.	TGTGCCAGCAAATGGGGGGGGCGCGTCTATGGCTACACCTTC	CASKWGGRVYGYTF
.	TRBV27	TRBJ2-7	.	TGTGCCAGCAGGGTGTTGAGCTCCTACGAGCAGTACTTC	CASRVLSSYEQYF
.	TRBV19	TRBJ1-5	TRBD1	TGTGCCAGTAGTAGATTCGGACAGGGTACCCATTATAGCAATCAGCCCCAGCATTTT	CASSRFGQGTHYSNQPQHF
.	TRBV7-2	TRBJ2-7	TRBD2	TGTGCCAGCAGCTTAACGCGGGGGAGTTCCTACGAGCAGTACTTC	CASSLTRGSSYEQYF
.	TRBV4-2	TRBJ1-4	.	TGTGCCAGCAGCCCCTTGATCCGCGGCAGGGGTAATGAAAAACTGTTTTTT	CASSPLIRGRGNEKLFF
.	TRBV7-9	TRBJ1-1	.	TGTGCCAGCAGCTTATGGAGCCCGACCACCACTGAAGCTTTCTTT	CASSLWSPTTTEAFF
.	TRBV3-1/TRBV3-2	TRBJ2-6	.	TGTGCCAGCAGTACCAGGGGGGCCAACGTCCTGACTTTC	CASSTRGANVLTF
.	TRBV6-5	TRBJ2-7	.	TGTGCCAGCAGTAGGGGTTACGGTGAGCAGTACTTC	CASSRGYGEQYF
.	TRBV9	TRBJ2-1	TRBD1	TGTGCCAGCAGCGTAGCCCCCGGGACAGGGGTCGTTGGTATGGGCAATGAGCAGTTCTTC	CASSVAPGTGVVGMGNEQFF
.	TRBV5-5	TRBJ1-2	TRBD1	TGTGCCAGCAGCGTTAACAGGGGCAGCAACTATGGCTACACCTTC	CASSVNRGSNYGYTF
.	TRBV5-6	TRBJ2-1	.	TGTGCCAGCAGCTTGATACTAGGTATGGTCAATGAGCAGTTCTTC	CASSLILGMVNEQFF